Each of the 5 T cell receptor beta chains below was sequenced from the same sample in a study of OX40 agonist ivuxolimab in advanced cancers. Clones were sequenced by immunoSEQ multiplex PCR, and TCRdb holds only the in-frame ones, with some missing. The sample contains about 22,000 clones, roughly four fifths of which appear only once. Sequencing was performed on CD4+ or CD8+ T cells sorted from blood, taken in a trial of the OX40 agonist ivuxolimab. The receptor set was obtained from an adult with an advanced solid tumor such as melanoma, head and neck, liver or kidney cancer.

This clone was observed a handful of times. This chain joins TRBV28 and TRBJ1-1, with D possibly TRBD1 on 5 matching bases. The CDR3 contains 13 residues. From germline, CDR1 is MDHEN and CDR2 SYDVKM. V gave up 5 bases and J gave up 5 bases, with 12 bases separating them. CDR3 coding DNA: TGTGCCAGCAGTACTATGACAGCTACTGAAGCTTTCTTT. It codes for CASSTMTATEAFF. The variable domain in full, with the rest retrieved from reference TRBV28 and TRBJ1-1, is DVKVTQSSRYLVKRTGEKVFLECVQDMDHENMFWYRQDPGLGLRLIYFSYDVKMKEKGDIPEGYSVSREKKERFSLILESASTNQTSMYLCASSTMTATEAFFGQGTRLTVV.

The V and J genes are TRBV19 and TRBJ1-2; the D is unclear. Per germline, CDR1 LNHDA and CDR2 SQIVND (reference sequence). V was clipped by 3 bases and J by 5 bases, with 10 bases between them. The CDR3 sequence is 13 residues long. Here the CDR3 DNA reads TGTGCCAGTAGTATGACGGCAGTTTATGGCTACACCTTC. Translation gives CASSMTAVYGYTF. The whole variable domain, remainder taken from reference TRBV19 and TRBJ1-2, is DGGITQSPKYLFRKEGQNVTLSCEQNLNHDAMYWYRQDPGQGLRLIYYSQIVNDFQKGDIAEGYSVSREKKESFPLTVTSAQKNPTAFYLCASSMTAVYGYTFGSGTRLTVV.

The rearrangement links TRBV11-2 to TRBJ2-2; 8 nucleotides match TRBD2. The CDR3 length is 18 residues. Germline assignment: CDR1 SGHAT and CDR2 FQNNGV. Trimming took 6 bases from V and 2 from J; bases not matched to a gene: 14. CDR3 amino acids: CASRHTGGAGINTGELFF. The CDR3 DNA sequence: TGTGCCAGCAGACACACCGGGGGGGCAGGGATCAACACCGGGGAGCTGTTTTTT.

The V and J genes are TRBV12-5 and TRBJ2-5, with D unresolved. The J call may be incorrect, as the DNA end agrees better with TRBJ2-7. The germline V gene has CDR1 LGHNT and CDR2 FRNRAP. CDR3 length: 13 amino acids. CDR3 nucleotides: TGTGCTAGTGGTCAGGTCCCCAGCTACGAGCAGTACTTC. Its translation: CASGQVPSYEQYF.

CDR3 sequence: CASSLSIQGFYGYTF. DNA of the CDR3: TGTGCCAGCAGCTTATCAATTCAGGGCTTCTATGGCTACACCTTC. This chain links TRBV13 with TRBJ1-2, with D possibly being TRBD1 (5 bases). The CDR3 spans 15 residues. The V and J ends lost 2 bases and 4 bases respectively, with 14 bases between them. Germline V CDR1 and CDR2: PRHDT, FYEKMQ (reference sequence).